Listed below are T cell receptor beta chains from one sample, sequenced in a study of patients and donors after allogeneic stem cell transplantation. TCRdb redid the calling of the RT-PCR reads with MiXCR, one entry per CDR3 protein. In the table there are approximately 200,000 distinct CDR3 sequences, around 41% of which are singletons. Sample: blood, either unsorted or a sorted T cell fraction (not recorded which). These receptors came from a human donor who was either an allogeneic HSCT recipient or a stem cell or donor lymphocyte infusion donor (not recorded which). It is not recorded whose cells these are; they may come from a transplant donor. CDR3s leave out the opening cysteine and the closing phenylalanine or tryptophan. Each record gives: V gene, J gene, CDR3 protein.

V: TRBV27
J: TRBJ2-1
CDR3: ASSLRWGLSYNEQF

V: TRBV5-6
J: TRBJ2-1
CDR3: ASSLAISGERHNEQF

V: TRBV27
J: TRBJ2-7
CDR3: ASSLSLAGGYEQY

V: TRBV5-1
J: TRBJ2-2
CDR3: ASSWGRGELF

V: TRBV3-1
J: TRBJ1-1
CDR3: ASSHEYDRGDTEAF

V: TRBV19
J: TRBJ2-2
CDR3: ASTQRANTGELF

V: TRBV11-3
J: TRBJ2-2
CDR3: ASSMTSLGTGELF

V: TRBV7-9
J: TRBJ2-1
CDR3: ASSFPGGHFPYNEQF

V: TRBV4-3
J: TRBJ2-7
CDR3: ASSQEITGLDEQY

V: TRBV7-9
J: TRBJ1-1
CDR3: ASSLGHEAF

V: TRBV29-1
J: TRBJ2-2
CDR3: SVLGQGGTGELF

V: TRBV12-3/TRBV12-4
J: TRBJ1-5
CDR3: ASSLRGLSQPQH

V: TRBV7-2
J: TRBJ1-1
CDR3: ASSFLGTTEAF

V: TRBV5-1
J: TRBJ2-7
CDR3: ASSSLLAGNTYEQY

V: TRBV15
J: TRBJ1-1
CDR3: ATSRMGQLVTEAF

V: TRBV7-9
J: TRBJ2-7
CDR3: ASSLLGGPNEQY

V: TRBV20-1
J: TRBJ2-7
CDR3: SASRPLGLAYEQY

V: TRBV13
J: TRBJ2-3
CDR3: ASTLPGDTQY

V: TRBV7-6
J: TRBJ2-7
CDR3: ASSLGETSGSSSYEQY

V: TRBV12-3/TRBV12-4
J: TRBJ1-1
CDR3: ASSHDRGRSTEAF

V: TRBV6-5
J: TRBJ2-1
CDR3: ASSRESSYNEQF

V: TRBV5-1
J: TRBJ2-5
CDR3: ASSLRGSRETQY

V: TRBV12-3/TRBV12-4
J: TRBJ2-3
CDR3: ASSLAPMGVDTQY

V: TRBV5-5
J: TRBJ2-1
CDR3: ASSLTSPTAYNEQF

V: TRBV24-1
J: TRBJ2-1
CDR3: ATSERGDEQF

V: TRBV7-2
J: TRBJ1-2
CDR3: ASSLGSANYGYT

V: TRBV6-5
J: TRBJ2-1
CDR3: ASSYKGPRSYNEQF

V: TRBV6-6
J: TRBJ1-1
CDR3: ASSHPARGNTEAF

V: TRBV9
J: TRBJ1-2
CDR3: ASSLAGTGYPHYGYT

V: TRBV7-2
J: TRBJ1-3
CDR3: ASRDRGPGNTIY

V: TRBV28
J: TRBJ1-1
CDR3: ASSSSRQGEGNTEAF

V: TRBV7-2
J: TRBJ2-2
CDR3: ASTGRTHLLGELF

V: TRBV27
J: TRBJ1-1
CDR3: ASSLQLQGSTEAF

V: TRBV25-1
J: TRBJ1-5
CDR3: ASKDRPNQPQH

V: TRBV9
J: TRBJ2-2
CDR3: ASSVGSLVTGELF

V: TRBV20-1
J: TRBJ1-3
CDR3: SARDRGRGNTIY

V: TRBV29-1
J: TRBJ1-2
CDR3: SVGDRGSSLEYGYT

V: TRBV29-1
J: TRBJ2-7
CDR3: SVGLGSLEQY

V: TRBV12-3/TRBV12-4
J: TRBJ1-6
CDR3: ASSSLQGNNSPLH

V: TRBV7-9
J: TRBJ2-7
CDR3: ASSRTSQAPYEQY

V: TRBV10-3
J: TRBJ1-1
CDR3: AISDVHTEAF

V: TRBV9
J: TRBJ1-1
CDR3: ASSFGQGFMNTEAF

V: TRBV7-9
J: TRBJ2-1
CDR3: ASSPTGDSRGEQF

V: TRBV12-3/TRBV12-4
J: TRBJ2-3
CDR3: ASRGTGPWSTDTQY

V: TRBV18
J: TRBJ2-2
CDR3: ASSLPTGRNTGELF

V: TRBV28
J: TRBJ1-1
CDR3: ASSRIDRLDTEAF

V: TRBV27
J: TRBJ2-7
CDR3: ASSLLSGSYEQY

V: TRBV9
J: TRBJ2-2
CDR3: ASSAPARIENTGELF

V: TRBV5-5
J: TRBJ1-5
CDR3: ASSWEGRGVQPQH

V: TRBV12-3/TRBV12-4
J: TRBJ2-3
CDR3: ASSWRGADTQY

V: TRBV19
J: TRBJ2-1
CDR3: ASSPQRELSNEQF

V: TRBV2
J: TRBJ2-7
CDR3: ASSDTSEEQY

V: TRBV4-2
J: TRBJ2-1
CDR3: ASSQDNFNEQF

V: TRBV9
J: TRBJ2-1
CDR3: ASSVGDPYNEQF

V: TRBV5-1
J: TRBJ2-1
CDR3: ASSLTDSSFYNEQF

V: TRBV20-1
J: TRBJ2-3
CDR3: SARVARSTDTQY

V: TRBV5-6
J: TRBJ2-1
CDR3: ASSSGLHNEQF

V: TRBV4-3
J: TRBJ2-1
CDR3: ASSQDHQSSYNEQF